This passage covers 18 T cell receptor beta chains from one sample sequenced in a study of T cells expressing NK-cell markers. From its re-call of the 5' RACE reads, TCRdb lists each CDR3 protein once, without DNA. Recorded for this sample: 550,000 or so distinct CDR3 sequences. The sample was blood T cells: a sorted CD56 or NKG2C T cell subset, CD4+ or CD8+ T cells, or bulk PBMC T cells (not recorded which). These receptor sequences come from a man younger than 35 in good health.

The CDR3 here is CASSTPGYEQFF. The chain recombines TRBV19 with TRBJ2-1; TCRdb picks TRBD1, but there is no DNA to check that call. Germline-derived CDR1 and CDR2 are LNHDA and SQIVND (reference sequence). The CDR3 covers 12 residues. The complete variable domain, with remaining parts taken from reference TRBV19 and TRBJ2-1, reads DGGITQSPKYLFRKEGQNVTLSCEQNLNHDAMYWYRQDPGQGLRLIYYSQIVNDFQKGDIAEGYSVSREKKESFPLTVTSAQKNPTAFYLCASSTPGYEQFFGPGTRLTVL.

The chain combines TRBV28 with TRBJ2-3; TCRdb designates TRBD1, a call that cannot be tested without DNA. Germline V gene lookup returns CDR1 MDHEN and CDR2 SYDVKM. CDR3 size: 15 residues. The CDR3 spells CASSLGGQGANTQYF.

The V call is TRBV11-2, the J call TRBJ2-3; the D gene TCRdb calls, TRBD2, cannot be checked with no DNA. This CDR3 spans 14 amino acids. Germline CDR1 SGHAT, CDR2 FQNNGV. The CDR3 is CASSLRAGADTQYF.

The V gene is TRBV5-4, the J gene TRBJ2-4; TCRdb picks TRBD1, but there is no DNA to check that call. The CDR3 runs 16 residues. CDR1 and CDR2 (germline): SGHNT, YYREEE (reference sequence). Here the CDR3 reads CASSQKTGPAKNIQYF.

CDR3 in amino acids: CASSLVGTLSSEAFF. V and J are TRBV7-8 and TRBJ1-1; TCRdb reports TRBD1, a call that lacks DNA to check it against. The germline CDR1 and CDR2 sequences are SGHVS and FQNEAQ. The CDR3 consists of 15 residues.

The J gene is TRBJ2-1, the V gene TRBV12-3 or TRBV12-4; TCRdb's assignment of TRBD1 cannot be checked, as there is no DNA. The CDR3 sequence is 17 residues long. This chain's CDR3 is CASSLSGQLNFGNEQFF.

The genes are TRBV14 and TRBJ2-1; TCRdb returns TRBD1, unconfirmable since there is no DNA. From germline, CDR1 is SGHDN and CDR2 FVKESK. CDR3 length: 16 amino acids. CDR3 amino acids: CASSQEDRGPYNEQFF.

V is TRBV7-2 and J is TRBJ2-5; there is no DNA to check the TCRdb D call of TRBD1. This CDR3 has 16 residues. From germline, CDR1 is SGHTA and CDR2 FQGNSA. CDR3 loop: CASSWGIGVAGGTQYF.

CDR3 in amino acids: CAWTPTGGRPYEQYF. The V gene is TRBV30, the J gene TRBJ2-7; TCRdb's D call, TRBD1, is unchecked because there is no DNA. CDR3 size: 15 residues. Germline V CDR1 and CDR2: GTSNPN, SVGIG (reference sequence).

The chain employs TRBV7-8 and TRBJ2-7; TCRdb's D call, TRBD1, is unchecked because there is no DNA. The CDR3 is 16 residues long. Looked up from germline, CDR1 is SGHVS and CDR2 is FQNEAQ. This CDR3 reads CASSSRRRISYYEQYF. Drawing the rest from reference TRBV7-8 and TRBJ2-7, the complete variable domain is GAGVSQSPRYKVAKRGQDVALRCDPISGHVSLFWYQQALGQGPEFLTYFQNEAQLDKSGLPSDRFFAERPEGSVSTLKIQRTQQEDSAVYLCASSSRRRISYYEQYFGPGTRLTVT.

This chain links TRBV28 with TRBJ1-2. From germline, CDR1 is MDHEN and CDR2 SYDVKM. CDR3 size: 13 residues. The CDR3 sequence is CASSTSMTYGYTF.

This chain connects TRBV7-8 to TRBJ2-5. CDR1 is SGHVS, CDR2 FQNEAQ, per germline. This CDR3 has 13 residues. The CDR3 loop reads CASSPTFPKTQYF.

The genes are TRBV7-9 and TRBJ2-1. Germline loops: CDR1 SEHNR, CDR2 FQNEAQ (reference sequence). The CDR3 is made up of 13 amino acids. The CDR3 reads CASDPGPYNEQFF.

The chain employs TRBV12-3 or TRBV12-4 and TRBJ1-5; TCRdb calls TRBD1, which cannot be checked without DNA. The CDR3 has 14 amino acids. The CDR3 spells CASVGGYSNQPQHF.

This sequence joins TRBV5-1 and TRBJ2-1; the D call of TRBD2 rests on TCRdb alone, since no DNA is present to check it. CDR1 is SGHRS, CDR2 YFSETQ, per germline. The length of the CDR3 is 17 residues. CDR3 in amino acids: CASSSGLAGGPAPEQFF.

The chain is built from TRBV11-1 and TRBJ1-1. Germline CDR1 is SGHAT and CDR2 is FQDESV (reference sequence). The CDR3 length is 16 residues. The CDR3 sequence: CASSLGPVFMNTEAFF.

The genes are TRBV12-3 or TRBV12-4 and TRBJ2-2. The CDR3 covers 13 residues. CDR3 loop: CASSAEYTGELFF.

The genes are TRBV7-8 and TRBJ1-5; without DNA, the TCRdb call of TRBD1 cannot be checked. This CDR3 has 17 residues. Germline V gene data show CDR1 as SGHVS and CDR2 as FQNEAQ. The CDR3 spells CASSQLRQADGNQPQHF.